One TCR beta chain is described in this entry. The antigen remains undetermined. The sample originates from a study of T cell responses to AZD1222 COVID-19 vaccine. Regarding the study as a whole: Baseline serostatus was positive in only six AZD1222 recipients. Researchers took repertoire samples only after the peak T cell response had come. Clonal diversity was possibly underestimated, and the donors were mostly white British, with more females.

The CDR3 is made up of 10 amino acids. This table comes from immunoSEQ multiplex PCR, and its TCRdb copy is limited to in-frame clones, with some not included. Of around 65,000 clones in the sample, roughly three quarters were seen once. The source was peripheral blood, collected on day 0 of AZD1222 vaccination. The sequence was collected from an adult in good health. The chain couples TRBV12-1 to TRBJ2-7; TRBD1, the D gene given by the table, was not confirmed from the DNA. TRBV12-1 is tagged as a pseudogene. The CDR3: CASRTGKQYF. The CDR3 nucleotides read TGTGCCAGCAGGACAGGGAAGCAGTACTTC.